The present entry profiles one T cell receptor (beta chain) with its context. Its cognate antigen is unknown. Trimming removed 6 bases from V and 2 bases from J, with 11 bases in between. Germline CDR1 LNHDA, CDR2 SQIVND (reference sequence). The CDR3 has 13 amino acids. The entry originates in a study of STAT5B mutations in CD4+ large granular lymphocyte leukemia. General study points: Data were not HLA-matched across samples. TRBV06-family usage was enriched in top patient clones (8/27) versus controls (2/35).

The survey-level immunoSEQ assay was used. Under the authors' procedure: Lowest detectable productive clonotype frequency was 2.59 x 10-5. Produced via immunoSEQ multiplex PCR; TCRdb's table is partial and in-frame only. V and J calls and clone size are copied from that table; D and trimming were computed from the DNA. The data hold about 23,000 clones, with about 80% observed a single time. The sequenced sample consisted of CD4+ T cells from blood buffy coats. The source of this sequence is a human donor in good health. The chain has TRBV19 and TRBJ2-7, with D perhaps TRBD1 or TRBD2 (5 bases each). The chain's CDR3 is CASSPGAPYEQYF. CDR3 DNA: TGTGCCAGTAGCCCCGGGGCCCCCTACGAGCAGTACTTC.